The clone carrying this T cell receptor (beta chain) was picked up one time. The antigen is undetermined. The data were taken from a study of identical twins. Germline V lookup: CDR1 MGHRA, CDR2 YSYEKL. V lost 0 bases, J lost 3 bases, and 13 bases lay in between. This CDR3 is 16 amino acids long. Whole-study findings and limits: The authors drew conclusions from cross-sectional statistical analysis rather than following the same donors.

Through template switching, a universal primer site was introduced, and the cDNA contained unique molecular identifiers. TCRdb recomputed calls from the 5' RACE reads with MiXCR, one row per CDR3 protein. The data hold 1.5 million to 2 million distinct CDR3 sequences, with about 32% observed a single time. The receptor was derived from a newborn girl in good health. Sequencing was performed on cord blood. The chain carries TRBV4-1 and TRBJ2-3, with D uncertain. Here the CDR3 reads CASSQEGSIGTDTQYF. As DNA, the CDR3 is TGCGCCAGCAGCCAAGAGGGGTCGATTGGAACAGATACGCAGTATTTT.